The 10 T cell receptor beta chains reported below all come from one sample, sequenced in a study of identical twins' blood T cells. Using its own MiXCR run on the 5' RACE reads, TCRdb lists one record per CDR3 protein. The sample consists of a few hundred thousand distinct CDR3 sequences, roughly 30% of them appearing once. The sequencing input was PBMCs. These receptors originate from a woman between 18 and 50 years old in good health.

Here the CDR3 DNA reads TGTGCCAGCAGCTTAGGTGTTCTTCCCGACCACGATACGCAGTATTTT. Its translation: CASSLGVLPDHDTQYF. V and J are TRBV7-9 and TRBJ2-3; D not certain. Trimming shortened V by 1 base and J by 6 bases, and 17 bases separated the two germline ends. The CDR3 totals 16 residues. CDR1 SEHNR and CDR2 FQNEAQ come from the germline V gene (reference sequence).

This clonotype was seen ten or more times. This chain links TRBV20-1 with TRBJ2-3; TRBD2 matches at 8 bases. From germline, CDR1 is DFQATT and CDR2 SNEGSKA (reference sequence). The CDR3 sequence is 13 residues long. J gave up 1 base and V 6 bases, and 3 bases lay outside the gene matches. The CDR3 DNA reads TGCAGTGCCACGACTAGCGGCACAGATACGCAGTATTTT. As protein: CSATTSGTDTQYF.

This chain uses TRBV20-1 with TRBJ1-1; D may be TRBD1 (5 bases). Germline CDR1 reads DFQATT; CDR2 reads SNEGSKA (reference sequence). V gave up 6 bases and J gave up 1 base, with 15 bases separating them. The CDR3 contains 14 residues. The CDR3 here is CSALGAGPNTEAFF. The CDR3 DNA sequence: TGCAGTGCCCTGGGTGCAGGGCCGAACACTGAAGCTTTCTTT.

This clonotype was counted between two and nine times. The CDR3 DNA reads TGCAGTGCCCAATCTCGACAGGGGGCGAACACTGAAGCTTTCTTT. Its protein product is CSAQSRQGANTEAFF. This rearrangement joins TRBV20-1 to TRBJ1-1; TRBD1 agrees at 10 bases. In germline, CDR1 is DFQATT, CDR2 SNEGSKA (reference sequence). The CDR3 runs 15 residues. V was clipped by 6 bases and J by 1 base; unmatched bases: 8.

This rearrangement joins TRBV29-1 to TRBJ2-1, with D hard to call. The CDR3 totals 12 residues. The germline gives CDR1 SQVTM, CDR2 ANQGSEA. The V gene lost 3 bases and the J gene lost 8 bases, with 11 bases spanning the gap. The CDR3 DNA follows: TGCAGCGTTGACGGTTGGGCGGATGAGCAGTTCTTC. It is translated as CSVDGWADEQFF.

The rearrangement uses TRBV5-1 and TRBJ2-5, with D uncertain. CDR1 is SGHRS, CDR2 YFSETQ, per germline. The V and J ends lost 4 bases and 0 bases respectively, with 16 bases between them. There are 16 residues in the CDR3. CDR3: CASSRTPDLYQETQYF. DNA of the CDR3: TGCGCCAGCAGCCGCACCCCCGATCTTTACCAAGAGACCCAGTACTTC.

CDR3 amino acids: CASSPWGGGQPQHF. The CDR3 DNA follows: TGTGCCAGCAGCCCGTGGGGGGGCGGTCAGCCCCAGCATTTT. This chain joins TRBV6-2 or TRBV6-3 and TRBJ1-5, with a weak D call TRBD1 (6 bases). V was trimmed by 6 bases and J by 6 bases, leaving 15 bases between them. CDR1 is MNHEY, CDR2 SVGEGT, per germline. CDR3 length: 14 residues.

The chain employs TRBV5-1 and TRBJ2-2; D ambiguous. The CDR3 contains 14 residues. Trimming removed 5 bases at V and 3 bases at J, with 11 bases between. Germline assignment: CDR1 SGHRS and CDR2 YFSETQ. The CDR3 is CASSPGAYTGELFF. The CDR3 DNA is TGCGCCAGCAGTCCCGGCGCTTACACCGGGGAGCTGTTTTTT.

V and J are TRBV9 and TRBJ2-5; maybe TRBD2 (5 bases). The germline V and J ends were trimmed by 1 base and 5 bases, with 15 bases remaining between them. CDR3 length: 15 amino acids. Germline V gene sequence: CDR1 SGDLS, CDR2 YYNGEE. The CDR3: CASSVRGLRRETQYF. The CDR3 DNA reads as TGTGCCAGCAGCGTACGAGGATTGAGGAGGGAGACCCAGTACTTC.

For this clonotype: Since the CDR3 does not end with the conserved phenylalanine or tryptophan, this likely comes from a read error. The gene calls are TRBV19 and TRBJ1-3; D remains ambiguous. The germline CDR1 and CDR2 sequences are LNHDA and SQIVND (reference sequence). The CDR3 extends over 15 amino acids. Trimming shortened V by 2 bases and J by 0 bases, and 8 bases separated the two germline ends. The CDR3 sequence is CASSIPGSSGNTIYS. DNA for the CDR3: TGTGCCAGTAGTATACCCGGGAGCTCTGGAAACACCATATATTCT.